A selection of T cell receptor beta chains follows, all from one sample in a study of T-cell reconstitution after alpha-beta-depleted transplantation in children. One entry per CDR3 protein, called by TCRdb with MiXCR from the PCR reads. The sample holds under 350,000 distinct CDR3 sequences, approximately 9.8% seen once. The source was PBMCs from the stem cell graft donor, collected from the stem cell graft. The receptors originated from a human donor who donated a stem cell graft to a child with SCID. Each CDR3 is given with its conserved first and last residue. The order of the fields is V gene, clone size, J gene, D gene, CDR3 protein, CDR3 DNA. A D gene is named only where the DNA matches it firmly. Only some rows state a clone size, as once, few, many or a class for expanded clones.

V gene: TRBV7-8
clone size: -
J gene: TRBJ2-1
D gene: TRBD2
CDR3 protein: CASSLVWRGAYNEQFF
CDR3 DNA: TGTGCCAGCAGCTTAGTCTGGCGGGGGGCATACAATGAGCAGTTCTTC

V gene: TRBV7-8
clone size: few
J gene: TRBJ2-3
D gene: -
CDR3 protein: CASSSSGRGDTQYF
CDR3 DNA: TGTGCCAGCAGCTCGTCGGGACGTGGAGATACGCAGTATTTT

V gene: TRBV5-1
clone size: few
J gene: TRBJ2-2
D gene: -
CDR3 protein: CASSLRATPGTGELFF
CDR3 DNA: TGCGCCAGCAGCTTGCGAGCCACCCCGGGAACCGGGGAGCTGTTTTTT

V gene: TRBV7-9
clone size: many
J gene: TRBJ2-7
D gene: -
CDR3 protein: CASTPGNSYEQYF
CDR3 DNA: TGTGCCAGCACTCCAGGGAACAGCTACGAGCAGTACTTC

V gene: TRBV9
clone size: -
J gene: TRBJ1-3
D gene: -
CDR3 protein: CASSVEGGSGNTIYF
CDR3 DNA: TGTGCCAGCAGCGTAGAAGGGGGCTCTGGAAACACCATATATTTT

V gene: TRBV6-1
clone size: -
J gene: TRBJ2-2
D gene: -
CDR3 protein: CAARHRVENAGELFF
CDR3 DNA: TGTGCCGCGCGACACAGGGTGGAGAACGCCGGGGAGCTGTTTTTT

V gene: TRBV7-8
clone size: many
J gene: TRBJ1-5
D gene: -
CDR3 protein: CASSQQGTSNQPQHF
CDR3 DNA: TGTGCCAGCAGTCAACAGGGCACTAGCAATCAGCCCCAGCATTTT

V gene: TRBV10-1
clone size: -
J gene: TRBJ2-1
D gene: -
CDR3 protein: CASSGHGGREQFF
CDR3 DNA: TGCGCCAGCAGTGGGCACGGGGGCCGGGAGCAGTTCTTC

V gene: TRBV5-1
clone size: -
J gene: TRBJ2-4
D gene: TRBD2
CDR3 protein: CASTLRGGDIQYF
CDR3 DNA: TGCGCCAGCACCCTCCGGGGGGGGGACATTCAGTACTTC

V gene: TRBV20-1
clone size: -
J gene: TRBJ2-7
D gene: TRBD1
CDR3 protein: CSAQDRDSYEQYF
CDR3 DNA: TGCAGTGCCCAGGACAGGGACTCCTACGAGCAGTACTTC

V gene: TRBV5-4
clone size: -
J gene: TRBJ2-7
D gene: -
CDR3 protein: CASSLSEQYF
CDR3 DNA: TGTGCCAGCAGCTTGTCCGAGCAGTACTTC

V gene: TRBV12-3/TRBV12-4
clone size: many
J gene: TRBJ2-3
D gene: -
CDR3 protein: CASSPSTSTDTQYF
CDR3 DNA: TGTGCCAGCAGTCCCTCGACTAGCACAGATACGCAGTATTTT

V gene: TRBV10-3
clone size: few
J gene: TRBJ1-1
D gene: -
CDR3 protein: CAISEMGDNTEAFF
CDR3 DNA: TGTGCCATCAGTGAGATGGGAGACAACACTGAAGCTTTCTTT

V gene: TRBV7-9
clone size: few
J gene: TRBJ2-1
D gene: -
CDR3 protein: CASSPRLSGSSYNEQFF
CDR3 DNA: TGTGCCAGCAGCCCCCGGCTGAGCGGATCCTCCTACAATGAGCAGTTCTTC

V gene: TRBV24-1
clone size: many
J gene: TRBJ2-1
D gene: -
CDR3 protein: CATRDPNDNEQFF
CDR3 DNA: TGTGCCACCAGGGATCCTAACGACAATGAGCAGTTCTTC

V gene: TRBV20-1
clone size: many
J gene: TRBJ2-3
D gene: -
CDR3 protein: CSAPQKVTDTQYF
CDR3 DNA: TGCAGTGCTCCTCAGAAAGTGACAGATACGCAGTATTTT

V gene: TRBV2
clone size: many
J gene: TRBJ2-7
D gene: -
CDR3 protein: CASVLTSYEQYF
CDR3 DNA: TGTGCCAGCGTTTTGACTTCCTACGAGCAGTACTTC

V gene: TRBV3-1
clone size: -
J gene: TRBJ2-5
D gene: -
CDR3 protein: CASRDWDQETQYF
CDR3 DNA: TGTGCCAGCAGGGACTGGGACCAAGAGACCCAGTACTTC

V gene: TRBV20-1
clone size: -
J gene: TRBJ1-5
D gene: -
CDR3 protein: CSARDTSAGNQPQHF
CDR3 DNA: TGCAGTGCTAGAGATACCAGTGCGGGCAATCAGCCCCAGCATTTT

V gene: TRBV5-1
clone size: -
J gene: TRBJ2-3
D gene: -
CDR3 protein: CASTPGGASDTQYF
CDR3 DNA: TGCGCCAGCACCCCGGGGGGCGCCTCGGATACGCAGTATTTT

V gene: TRBV7-9
clone size: few
J gene: TRBJ2-5
D gene: -
CDR3 protein: CASSFRVQETQYF
CDR3 DNA: TGTGCCAGCAGCTTTCGGGTTCAAGAGACCCAGTACTTC

V gene: TRBV3-1
clone size: few
J gene: TRBJ1-3
D gene: -
CDR3 protein: CASSRTDRNTIYF
CDR3 DNA: TGTGCCAGCAGCCGGACAGACAGAAACACCATATATTTT

V gene: TRBV5-6
clone size: many
J gene: TRBJ1-6
D gene: -
CDR3 protein: CASSFLREPPLHF
CDR3 DNA: TGTGCCAGCAGCTTTCTACGAGAACCACCCCTCCACTTT

V gene: TRBV2
clone size: few
J gene: TRBJ2-1
D gene: -
CDR3 protein: CASSEGFAGRFYNEQFF
CDR3 DNA: TGTGCCAGCAGTGAGGGTTTTGCAGGGAGGTTCTACAATGAGCAGTTCTTC

V gene: TRBV27
clone size: many
J gene: TRBJ2-7
D gene: TRBD2
CDR3 protein: CASSGGGSYEQYF
CDR3 DNA: TGTGCCAGCAGTGGCGGGGGCTCCTACGAGCAGTACTTC

V gene: TRBV20-1
clone size: -
J gene: TRBJ2-2
D gene: TRBD2
CDR3 protein: CSARPAGANTGELFF
CDR3 DNA: TGCAGTGCTAGACCGGCGGGGGCGAACACCGGGGAGCTGTTTTTT

V gene: TRBV4-1
clone size: few
J gene: TRBJ1-2
D gene: -
CDR3 protein: CASSQGGADYGYTF
CDR3 DNA: TGCGCCAGCAGCCAAGGGGGGGCGGACTATGGCTACACCTTC

V gene: TRBV7-3
clone size: many
J gene: TRBJ2-1
D gene: -
CDR3 protein: CASSLTYSYNEQFF
CDR3 DNA: TGTGCCAGCAGCTTAACTTACTCCTACAATGAGCAGTTCTTC

V gene: TRBV3-1
clone size: -
J gene: TRBJ2-2
D gene: TRBD1
CDR3 protein: CASSPQTGITGELFF
CDR3 DNA: TGTGCCAGCAGCCCGCAGACAGGGATCACCGGGGAGCTGTTTTTT

V gene: TRBV14
clone size: -
J gene: TRBJ2-7
D gene: -
CDR3 protein: CASSQRDGIFKQYF
CDR3 DNA: TGTGCCAGCAGCCAGAGGGACGGGATTTTCAAGCAGTACTTC

V gene: TRBV12-3/TRBV12-4
clone size: -
J gene: TRBJ2-3
D gene: -
CDR3 protein: CASMGRTSTDTQYF
CDR3 DNA: TGTGCCAGTATGGGACGGACTAGCACAGATACGCAGTATTTT

V gene: TRBV5-1
clone size: -
J gene: TRBJ2-7
D gene: -
CDR3 protein: CASSLGREIDEQYF
CDR3 DNA: TGCGCCAGCAGCTTGGGAAGGGAAATAGACGAGCAGTACTTC